The 28 T cell receptor beta chains given below trace back to one sample, sequenced in a study of OX40 agonist ivuxolimab in advanced cancers. Profiling relied on immunoSEQ multiplex PCR, and the TCRdb table lists in-frame clones only, not all of them. Among 6,000 to 8,000 clones listed, about 74% were seen once. The source was CD4+ or CD8+ T cells sorted from blood, collected in a trial of the OX40 agonist ivuxolimab. The source is an adult with an advanced solid tumor such as melanoma, head and neck, liver or kidney cancer.

The V and J genes are TRBV13 and TRBJ1-2; the match to TRBD1 covers 7 bases. CDR1 and CDR2 (germline): PRHDT, FYEKMQ (reference sequence). V was pared by 2 bases and J by 6 bases, with 15 bases of the junction left unmatched. CDR3 size: 17 residues. CDR3 DNA: TGTGCCAGCAGCTTAACGGTGCGGGCAGGGGGTAGGGATGGCTACACCTTC. It yields the protein CASSLTVRAGGRDGYTF.

The chain combines TRBV6-4 with TRBJ2-1; 7 nucleotides agree with TRBD1. Germline CDR1 and CDR2: MRHNA and SNTAGT. Trimming at V came to 5 bases and at J to 2 bases, leaving 6 bases not matched to a gene. The CDR3 has 15 amino acids. CDR3 sequence reads: CASSTGASTYNEQFF. The CDR3 DNA follows: TGTGCCAGCAGTACAGGGGCGTCTACCTACAATGAGCAGTTCTTC.

This sequence joins TRBV30 and TRBJ2-7; D may be TRBD2 (5 bases). CDR1 GTSNPN and CDR2 SVGIG come from the germline V gene (reference sequence). The CDR3 extends over 14 amino acids. V was shortened by 4 bases and J by 7 bases, with 20 bases between the two germline ends. In DNA form, the CDR3 reads TGTGCCTGGACGGAGGCGAATAAGTTGGGAGAGCAGTACTTC. This sequence encodes CAWTEANKLGEQYF.

Points on this clone: The same CDR3 arises from other DNA sequences in this sample as well. The chain carries TRBV7-9 and TRBJ1-2; tentatively, D is TRBD1 (6 bases). CDR3 length equals 15 residues. CDR1 and CDR2 (germline): SEHNR, FQNEAQ (reference sequence). The ends were cut back, 1 base at V and 8 bases at J, with 17 bases in the middle. This CDR3 reads CASSLVVGGGGGYTF. DNA of the CDR3: TGTGCCAGCAGCTTAGTCGTCGGTGGGGGCGGAGGCTACACCTTC.

The genes are TRBV4-2 and TRBJ2-1; D is undetermined. V dropped 1 base and J dropped 4 bases, with 8 bases sitting between them. This CDR3 region has 14 residues. Per the germline V gene, CDR1 is LGHNA and CDR2 is YNFKEQ. The DNA for the CDR3 is TGTGCCAGCAGCCAAGCGAAGAGTTACAATGAGCAGTTCTTC. It yields the protein CASSQAKSYNEQFF.

This chain uses TRBV13 with TRBJ1-1; D gene uncertain. The CDR3 spans 12 residues. Germline V gene lookup returns CDR1 PRHDT and CDR2 FYEKMQ (reference sequence). V lost 6 bases and J lost 6, with 11 bases in between. CDR3 DNA: TGTGCCAGCAGGAAGGGTCTCTCTGAAGCTTTCTTT. Protein product: CASRKGLSEAFF.

This clone was found once. V and J are TRBV19 and TRBJ1-1; TRBD1 is a possible D gene (6 bases). Germline V gene sequence: CDR1 LNHDA, CDR2 SQIVND (reference sequence). This CDR3 comprises 16 residues. Between the trimmed V and J ends, which lost 4 bases and 0 bases, there was a span of 15 bases. The CDR3 spells CASSRYRGWMNTEAFF. Written as DNA, the CDR3 is TGTGCCAGTAGTAGATATAGGGGGTGGATGAACACTGAAGCTTTCTTT. Full variable domain (remainder filled in from reference TRBV19 and TRBJ1-1): DGGITQSPKYLFRKEGQNVTLSCEQNLNHDAMYWYRQDPGQGLRLIYYSQIVNDFQKGDIAEGYSVSREKKESFPLTVTSAQKNPTAFYLCASSRYRGWMNTEAFFGQGTRLTVV.

This clone is medium-sized by share. The rearrangement links TRBV5-3 to TRBJ2-2; no clear D. TRBV5-3 is an ORF for which the function is uncertain. There are 16 residues in the CDR3. Trimming shortened V by 4 bases and J by 3 bases, and 16 bases separated the two germline ends. The CDR3 spells CARSTTPSVDTGELFF. The CDR3 DNA reads as TGTGCCAGAAGCACTACCCCTTCTGTCGACACCGGGGAGCTGTTTTTT.

CDR3: CAISDGQGRGRRTYEQYF. The DNA for the CDR3 is TGTGCCATCAGTGATGGACAGGGTCGCGGCAGGCGGACCTACGAGCAGTACTTC. The chain recombines TRBV10-3 with TRBJ2-7, with TRBD1 matching over 8 bases. Germline loops: CDR1 ENHRY, CDR2 SYGVKD. The junction had 15 bases not matched to a gene; V was cut back by 3 bases and J by 2 bases. The CDR3 covers 18 residues.

This rearrangement joins TRBV19 to TRBJ2-2, with D perhaps given as TRBD1 or TRBD2 (6 bases each). The CDR3 length is 13 residues. Germline V gene sequence: CDR1 LNHDA, CDR2 SQIVND (reference sequence). Trimming left V 6 bases short and J 6 bases short, with 11 bases between. The DNA of the CDR3 is TGTGCCAGTAGGGGGGGCTCCGCCGGGGAGCTGTTTTTT. Translation: CASRGGSAGELFF.

J is TRBJ2-1 and V is TRBV5-6; D is perhaps TRBD1 (5 bases). The germline V gene has CDR1 SGHDT and CDR2 YYEEEE. The CDR3 length is 12 residues. The V end lost 1 base, the J end lost 9 bases, and 8 bases lay between the germline ends. The CDR3: CASSLTGAEQFF. The CDR3 bases are TGTGCCAGCAGCTTGACTGGGGCTGAGCAGTTCTTC.

This chain links TRBV7-9 with TRBJ1-4; possibly TRBD1 for D (5 bases). CDR3 length equals 14 residues. CDR1 and CDR2 (germline): SEHNR, FQNEAQ (reference sequence). Trimming removed 7 bases at V and 8 bases at J, with 17 bases between. The CDR3 bases are TGTGCCAGCATCCCTCAGGGAGGATTCGAAAAACTGTTTTTT. Protein product: CASIPQGGFEKLFF.

The rearrangement joins TRBV11-2 to TRBJ2-1; 9 nucleotides align to TRBD2. Germline V gene lookup returns CDR1 SGHAT and CDR2 FQNNGV. This CDR3 is 17 amino acids long. Trimming removed 1 base from V and 5 bases from J; junction bases left unmatched: 9. CDR3 DNA sequence: TGTGCCAGCAGCTTAGGGGTTAGCGGGAGTCCCGACAATGAGCAGTTCTTC. It translates to CASSLGVSGSPDNEQFF.

The chain couples TRBV5-6 to TRBJ2-7, with a possible D match to TRBD2 (5 bases). Germline lookup yields CDR1 SGHDT and CDR2 YYEEEE. V shed 0 bases and J shed 5 bases, with 12 bases lying between them. This CDR3 comprises 14 residues. The CDR3, as DNA: TGTGCCAGCAGCTTGGGAGGGAAGACAAACGAGCAGTACTTC. Translating gives CASSLGGKTNEQYF.

The chain employs TRBV4-3 and TRBJ2-7; 9 nucleotides align to TRBD2. V shed 0 bases and J 3 bases; nucleotides not matched to a gene: 12. Germline lookup yields CDR1 LGHNA and CDR2 YSLEER. The CDR3 runs to 18 residues. CDR3: CASSQDLTSGPSLYEQYF. The CDR3 DNA reads TGCGCCAGCAGCCAAGATTTGACTAGCGGACCGTCCCTCTACGAGCAGTACTTC.

This chain joins TRBV6-4 and TRBJ1-1; the match to TRBD1 covers 7 bases. From germline, CDR1 is MRHNA and CDR2 SNTAGT. The CDR3 runs 13 residues. Trimming cost V 6 bases and J 2 bases; bases outside gene matches: 3. The CDR3 bases are TGTGCCAGCAGGCAGGGGGAAAACACTGAAGCTTTCTTT. This translates into CASRQGENTEAFF.

The J gene is TRBJ2-5, the V gene TRBV28; 12 bases are a match to TRBD2. CDR1 and CDR2 from the germline V gene are MDHEN and SYDVKM. This CDR3 is built from 17 residues. V was clipped by 8 bases and J by 5 bases; unmatched bases: 15. CDR3 DNA: TGTGCCAGCCGAGGACTGACTAGCGGGAGTAGTCAGGAGACCCAGTACTTC. It is translated as CASRGLTSGSSQETQYF.

J is TRBJ2-1 and V is TRBV7-8; maybe TRBD2 (5 bases). The CDR3 has 16 residues. V lost 4 bases and J 0 bases, leaving 13 bases between the germline ends. Looked up from germline, CDR1 is SGHVS and CDR2 is FQNEAQ. CDR3: CASSSESGSSYNEQFF. The CDR3 DNA reads TGTGCCAGCAGCTCCGAAAGCGGCAGCTCCTACAATGAGCAGTTCTTC.

The J gene is TRBJ2-2, the V gene TRBV29-1, with D possibly being TRBD2 (6 bases). Trimming left V 3 bases short and J 1 base short, with 9 bases between. The CDR3 is 14 amino acids. The V gene's germline CDR1 is SQVTM and CDR2 ANQGSEA. The CDR3 DNA is TGCAGCGTTGAGTCCGGGAGGAACACCGGGGAGCTGTTTTTT. Encoded protein: CSVESGRNTGELFF.

The J gene is TRBJ1-4, the V gene TRBV20-1; unclear D gene. V was shortened by 3 bases and J by 8 bases, with 4 bases between the two germline ends. CDR3 length equals 10 residues. The germline gives CDR1 DFQATT, CDR2 SNEGSKA (reference sequence). The DNA of the CDR3 is TGCAGTGCTAGCAACGAAAAACTGTTTTTT. It yields the protein CSASNEKLFF.

This clone showed up just a few times. The rearrangement uses TRBV5-6 and TRBJ2-5; 7 bases match TRBD1. Trimming cost V 4 bases and J 2 bases; bases outside gene matches: 14. The V gene's germline CDR1 is SGHDT and CDR2 YYEEEE. The CDR3 is 17 amino acids. CDR3 nucleotides: TGTGCCAGCAGCGGAAGAGCAGACACAGGGGCACAAGAGACCCAGTACTTC. Translated: CASSGRADTGAQETQYF.

This clone showed up just once. The chain is built from TRBV27 and TRBJ1-5; D unclear. CDR1 and CDR2 (germline): MNHEY, SMNVEV (reference sequence). CDR3 length equals 14 residues. The V end was cut by 6 bases, the J end by 0 bases, with 9 bases between. CDR3 sequence reads: CASRIGSSNQPQHF. CDR3 DNA sequence: TGTGCCAGCAGGATTGGGAGTAGCAATCAGCCCCAGCATTTT.

The chain employs TRBV1 and TRBJ1-2; the D call of TRBD1 is as the table states it, not checked on the DNA. TRBV1 is reported as a pseudogene. The CDR3 has 13 residues. In DNA form, the CDR3 reads TGCACCAGCAGCCAAGCAGGGAACTATGGCTACACCTTC. Translating it yields CTSSQAGNYGYTF.

The chain employs TRBV9 and TRBJ2-7; 9 positions agree with TRBD1. Looked up from germline, CDR1 is SGDLS and CDR2 is YYNGEE. Trimming cost V 2 bases and J 4 bases; bases outside gene matches: 4. The CDR3 contains 14 residues. The DNA for the CDR3 is TGTGCCAGCAGCGTGGGACAGGGTGGTTACGAGCAGTACTTC. Translation gives CASSVGQGGYEQYF.

The genes are TRBV27 and TRBJ2-2; D perhaps matches TRBD2 (6 bases). Per germline, CDR1 MNHEY and CDR2 SMNVEV (reference sequence). Between the trimmed V and J ends, which lost 5 bases and 7 bases, there was a span of 11 bases. The CDR3 consists of 13 residues. CDR3 nucleotides: TGTGCCAGCAGTCCGGGAGTTCTCGGGGAGCTGTTTTTT. It codes for CASSPGVLGELFF.

This chain connects TRBV19 to TRBJ2-2; D may correspond to TRBD1 or TRBD2 (5 bases each). V was clipped by 7 bases and J by 1 base, with 16 bases between them. The germline V gene encodes CDR1 LNHDA and CDR2 SQIVND (reference sequence). The CDR3 runs 16 residues. For the CDR3, the DNA is TGTGCCAGTAAAGGGGTCAGACTACAGAACACCGGGGAGCTGTTTTTT. The encoded protein is CASKGVRLQNTGELFF. The variable domain in full, completed from reference TRBV19 and TRBJ2-2, reads DGGITQSPKYLFRKEGQNVTLSCEQNLNHDAMYWYRQDPGQGLRLIYYSQIVNDFQKGDIAEGYSVSREKKESFPLTVTSAQKNPTAFYLCASKGVRLQNTGELFFGEGSRLTVL.

This sequence joins TRBV4-3 and TRBJ1-4; 7 bases match TRBD1. Germline V gene data show CDR1 as LGHNA and CDR2 as YSLEER. The CDR3 loop spans 17 amino acids. V lost 7 bases to trimming and J lost 2 bases; unmatched junction nucleotides: 13. In nucleotides, the CDR3 is TGCGCCAGCACCAAGACAGGGACCATCGGCACTAATGAAAAACTGTTTTTT. As protein: CASTKTGTIGTNEKLFF.

CDR3 DNA: TGTGCCAGCAGCTCGGGACTAGCGGTATTCTTC. It specifies CASSSGLAVFF. The V gene is TRBV11-2, the J gene TRBJ2-1; the match to TRBD2 covers 11 bases. The V segment lost 4 bases and the J segment 16 bases; nucleotides outside the gene matches: 3. Germline V lookup: CDR1 SGHAT, CDR2 FQNNGV. This CDR3 has 11 residues.